A selection of T cell receptor beta chains follows, all from one sample in a study of immune evolution from preneoplasia to lung adenocarcinoma. Method: immunoSEQ multiplex PCR; TCRdb's copy keeps in-frame clones and lacks some. The table records around 6,400 clones, approximately 85% of them present only once. Sample: FFPE invasive lung adenocarcinoma tissue. The source of these receptors is a person aged 50-75 years with lung adenocarcinoma. CDR3s include the opening cysteine and the closing phenylalanine or tryptophan. The order of the fields is clone size, D gene, J gene, V gene, CDR3 protein, CDR3 DNA. A D gene is named only where the DNA matches it firmly. For some rows the clone size is stated as once, few or many, or as a class when expanded; others skip it.

abundance: NA
d_gene: NA
j_gene: TRBJ2-3
v_gene: TRBV6-1
CDR3aa: CASSEEGRRGPSTDTQYF
CDR3nt: TGTGCCAGCAGTGAAGAGGGGAGGAGGGGGCCTAGCACAGATACGCAGTATTTT

abundance: few
d_gene: NA
j_gene: TRBJ1-1
v_gene: TRBV5-4
CDR3aa: CASSLGDTMNTEAFF
CDR3nt: TGTGCCAGCAGCTTGGGGGATACTATGAACACTGAAGCTTTCTTT

abundance: NA
d_gene: TRBD1
j_gene: TRBJ1-1
v_gene: TRBV7-9
CDR3aa: CASSLDRGQGSPEAFF
CDR3nt: TGTGCCAGCAGCTTAGATAGGGGACAGGGGTCCCCTGAAGCTTTCTTT

abundance: NA
d_gene: TRBD2
j_gene: TRBJ2-1
v_gene: TRBV10-3
CDR3aa: CAIKDGTSGRKGGEQFF
CDR3nt: TGTGCCATCAAAGACGGGACTAGCGGGAGAAAAGGGGGTGAGCAGTTCTTC

abundance: NA
d_gene: NA
j_gene: TRBJ2-1
v_gene: TRBV9
CDR3aa: CASSQVGNEQFF
CDR3nt: TGTGCCAGCAGCCAAGTGGGCAATGAGCAGTTCTTC

abundance: NA
d_gene: NA
j_gene: TRBJ2-7
v_gene: TRBV9
CDR3aa: CASSPTRVPSYEQYF
CDR3nt: TGTGCCAGCAGCCCCACCCGGGTCCCCTCCTACGAGCAGTACTTC

abundance: NA
d_gene: NA
j_gene: TRBJ1-1
v_gene: TRBV6-5
CDR3aa: CASSYLLAGEAFF
CDR3nt: TGTGCCAGCAGTTACCTCCTGGCAGGCGAAGCTTTCTTT

abundance: NA
d_gene: TRBD1
j_gene: TRBJ2-5
v_gene: TRBV29-1
CDR3aa: CSVEKGAEETQYF
CDR3nt: TGCAGCGTTGAAAAGGGGGCAGAAGAGACCCAGTACTTC

abundance: NA
d_gene: NA
j_gene: TRBJ2-7
v_gene: TRBV20-1
CDR3aa: CSADMAYEQYF
CDR3nt: TGCAGTGCTGATATGGCCTACGAGCAGTACTTC

abundance: few
d_gene: NA
j_gene: TRBJ1-1
v_gene: TRBV18
CDR3aa: CASSPQGGTEAFF
CDR3nt: TGTGCCAGCTCACCACAGGGAGGCACTGAAGCTTTCTTT

abundance: NA
d_gene: TRBD1
j_gene: TRBJ1-1
v_gene: TRBV15
CDR3aa: CATSRDRDWGTEAFF
CDR3nt: TGTGCCACCAGCAGGGACAGGGATTGGGGCACTGAAGCTTTCTTT

abundance: once
d_gene: NA
j_gene: TRBJ2-7
v_gene: TRBV11-2
CDR3aa: CASSYFSGTYEQYF
CDR3nt: TGTGCCAGCAGCTACTTCAGCGGTACCTACGAGCAGTACTTC

abundance: NA
d_gene: NA
j_gene: TRBJ1-2
v_gene: TRBV6-1
CDR3aa: CASSEEVEGNHGYTF
CDR3nt: TGTGCCAGCAGTGAAGAGGTTGAAGGTAATCATGGCTACACCTTC

abundance: NA
d_gene: NA
j_gene: TRBJ1-4
v_gene: TRBV27
CDR3aa: CASSLSIGDREKLFF
CDR3nt: TGTGCCAGCAGTTTATCGATAGGGGACCGTGAAAAACTGTTTTTT

abundance: NA
d_gene: NA
j_gene: TRBJ1-5
v_gene: TRBV6-5
CDR3aa: CASSRTQGSQPQHF
CDR3nt: TGTGCCAGCAGCCGAACTCAGGGAAGTCAGCCCCAGCATTTT

abundance: NA
d_gene: NA
j_gene: TRBJ2-3
v_gene: TRBV6-1
CDR3aa: CASTPLGDTQYF
CDR3nt: TGTGCCAGCACCCCCCTGGGGGATACGCAGTATTTT

abundance: once
d_gene: TRBD1
j_gene: TRBJ2-5
v_gene: TRBV5-4
CDR3aa: CASSARDRSEETQYF
CDR3nt: TGTGCCAGCAGCGCCCGGGACAGGTCCGAAGAGACCCAGTACTTC

abundance: NA
d_gene: NA
j_gene: TRBJ1-1
v_gene: TRBV18
CDR3aa: CASSRPGVNTEAFF
CDR3nt: TGTGCCAGCTCACGACCCGGGGTGAACACTGAAGCTTTCTTT

abundance: NA
d_gene: TRBD2
j_gene: TRBJ2-1
v_gene: TRBV11-2
CDR3aa: CASSFKRRGLAGMYEQFF
CDR3nt: TGTGCCAGCAGCTTTAAGCGGAGAGGACTAGCGGGAATGTATGAGCAGTTCTTC

abundance: NA
d_gene: NA
j_gene: TRBJ2-7
v_gene: TRBV28
CDR3aa: CTSRKGGFNSYEQYF
CDR3nt: TGTACCAGCAGGAAAGGGGGTTTTAACTCCTACGAGCAGTACTTC

abundance: NA
d_gene: NA
j_gene: TRBJ1-3
v_gene: TRBV28
CDR3aa: CASSETVSGNTIYF
CDR3nt: TGTGCCAGCAGCGAGACGGTCTCTGGAAACACCATATATTTT

abundance: NA
d_gene: NA
j_gene: TRBJ1-3
v_gene: TRBV5-6
CDR3aa: CASSTGTSGNTIYF
CDR3nt: TGTGCCAGCAGCACCGGGACCTCTGGAAACACCATATATTTT